These 28 T cell receptor beta chains share one sample of origin, sequenced in a study of graft-versus-host responses after intestinal transplantation. Their specific antigens are unknown. Sequencing used immunoSEQ multiplex PCR; TCRdb keeps in-frame clones, though not all of them. This table holds about 70,000 clones, roughly 89% found once. The input for sequencing was unstimulated CD8+ T cells sorted from spleen or lymph node cells, taken before transplant. The origin of the receptors is a human donor who was the organ donor for an intestinal transplant.

J is TRBJ1-5 and V is TRBV6-4; 10 positions agree with TRBD1. This CDR3 contains 15 residues. The V gene end was trimmed by 3 bases and the J gene end by 6 bases; junction bases not matched to a gene: 5. CDR1 is MRHNA and CDR2 is SNTAGT in the germline V gene. CDR3 bases: TGTGCCAGCAGTGAGACAGGGGGCGAAAGTCAGCCCCAGCATTTT. It specifies CASSETGGESQPQHF.

V and J are TRBV7-9 and TRBJ2-7; tentatively, D is TRBD2 (6 bases). The CDR3 spans 14 residues. The germline CDR1 and CDR2 sequences are SEHNR and FQNEAQ (reference sequence). Trimming pared 5 bases from V and 6 bases from J, leaving 17 bases between. CDR3 sequence reads: CASSVIPGRGEQYV. CDR3 sequence (DNA): TGTGCCAGCAGCGTCATCCCCGGGCGGGGCGAGCAGTACGTC.

The CDR3 coding sequence is TGTGCCAGCAGCTTAGTAAGCGGGGGGCACTACAATGAGCAGTTCTTC. Translating it yields CASSLVSGGHYNEQFF. The chain is built from TRBV7-8 and TRBJ2-1; 9 bases agree with TRBD2. The CDR3 is 16 amino acids. V was clipped by 1 base and J by 3 bases; unmatched bases: 4. CDR1 is SGHVS, CDR2 FQNEAQ, per germline.

The V gene is TRBV28, the J gene TRBJ2-2, with TRBD1 identical over 7 bases. J lost 5 bases, V lost 5 bases, and 2 bases had no gene match. CDR1 and CDR2 (germline): MDHEN, SYDVKM. CDR3 length: 13 amino acids. The CDR3 DNA is TGTGCCAGCAGTAGGGGGCGGACCGGGGAGCTGTTTTTT. Translation: CASSRGRTGELFF.

The chain has TRBV19 and TRBJ1-5; tentatively, D is TRBD1 (6 bases). Germline V gene data show CDR1 as LNHDA and CDR2 as SQIVND (reference sequence). The CDR3 runs 14 residues. Deletions cut 5 bases from V and 3 bases from J, with 11 bases between. In DNA form, the CDR3 reads TGTGCCAGTAGTCCGACAGGTTTCAATCAGCCCCAGCATTTT. Translated: CASSPTGFNQPQHF.

The J gene is TRBJ2-2, the V gene TRBV28, with a possible D match to TRBD2 (5 bases). The CDR3 contains 14 residues. CDR1 is MDHEN, CDR2 SYDVKM, per germline. Trimming shortened V by 2 bases and J by 4 bases, and 8 bases separated the two germline ends. The CDR3 sequence is CASSLTGITGELFF. The CDR3 DNA reads TGTGCCAGCAGTTTAACGGGGATCACCGGGGAGCTGTTTTTT. The whole variable domain, filled in from reference TRBV28 and TRBJ2-2, reads DVKVTQSSRYLVKRTGEKVFLECVQDMDHENMFWYRQDPGLGLRLIYFSYDVKMKEKGDIPEGYSVSREKKERFSLILESASTNQTSMYLCASSLTGITGELFFGEGSRLTVL.

The chain has TRBV2 and TRBJ1-6; TRBD1 matches at 10 bases. Trimming removed 8 bases from V and 9 bases from J; junction bases left unmatched: 7. Germline CDR1 is SNHLY and CDR2 is FYNNEI. The CDR3 covers 14 residues. The CDR3, as DNA: TGTGCCAGCGCGGGGGGACAGGGGTTTTCACCCCTCCACTTT. Its translation: CASAGGQGFSPLHF.

V usage is TRBV29-1 and J usage is TRBJ2-1, with 8 bases that match TRBD1. Germline lookup yields CDR1 SQVTM and CDR2 ANQGSEA. The CDR3 sequence is 17 residues long. V lost 3 bases to trimming and J lost 9 bases; unmatched junction nucleotides: 19. The CDR3 reads CSVEGDVAFRGLSEQFF. The CDR3, as DNA: TGCAGCGTTGAGGGCGATGTGGCGTTCAGGGGGCTGAGTGAGCAGTTCTTC.

The gene calls are TRBV5-1 and TRBJ2-2; 9 bases match TRBD2. CDR1 is SGHRS, CDR2 YFSETQ, per germline. V shed 0 bases, J shed 7 bases, and the junction held 7 bases outside the gene matches. This CDR3 has 16 residues. The CDR3 loop reads CASSLGLAGSNGELFF. Written as DNA, the CDR3 is TGCGCCAGCAGCTTGGGTCTAGCGGGGTCCAACGGGGAGCTGTTTTTT.

The chain links TRBV7-9 to TRBJ1-6, with 8 bases matching TRBD1. The V and J ends lost 5 bases and 7 bases, in that order; junction bases with no gene match: 10. Per germline, CDR1 SEHNR and CDR2 FQNEAQ (reference sequence). The CDR3 length is 16 residues. Written as DNA, the CDR3 is TGTGCCAGCAGCCCAGAGGGACAGGCCGCAAATTCACCCCTCCACTTT. It yields the protein CASSPEGQAANSPLHF.

This clone has only a few counts. This sequence joins TRBV28 and TRBJ1-6, with D hard to call. The V gene lost 5 bases and the J gene lost 15 bases, with 11 bases spanning the gap. The length of the CDR3 is 11 residues. Germline CDR1 and CDR2: MDHEN and SYDVKM. The CDR3 region is CASSPYSVLHF. CDR3 DNA sequence: TGTGCCAGCAGTCCCTACAGTGTCCTCCACTTT.

V usage is TRBV29-1 and J usage is TRBJ2-1; no clear D gene. The germline V gene has CDR1 SQVTM and CDR2 ANQGSEA. Trimming removed 3 bases at V and 0 bases at J, with 6 bases between. The CDR3 spans 13 residues. The DNA for the CDR3 is TGCAGCGTTGACGAGAGCTCCTACAATGAGCAGTTCTTC. It encodes CSVDESSYNEQFF.

The CDR3 reads CASSEPTSGVQETQYF. For the CDR3, the DNA is TGTGCCAGCAGCGAGCCGACTAGCGGGGTACAAGAGACCCAGTACTTC. This chain links TRBV9 with TRBJ2-5; 11 bases are a match to TRBD2. This CDR3 has 16 residues. Unmatched junction bases numbered 6, after V lost 3 bases and J lost 2 bases. The germline V gene has CDR1 SGDLS and CDR2 YYNGEE.

The CDR3 DNA sequence: TGTGCCAGCAGTTTTCCTAGCGGGGAACTGTTTTTT. Translation gives CASSFPSGELFF. V and J are TRBV27 and TRBJ1-4; D ambiguous. The CDR3 runs 12 residues. CDR1 is MNHEY and CDR2 is SMNVEV in the germline V gene (reference sequence). V was trimmed by 3 bases and J by 12 bases, leaving 11 bases between them.

This clone was counted many times. The V gene is TRBV5-4, the J gene TRBJ2-1; TRBD2 matches at 12 bases. This CDR3 is built from 16 residues. Trimming at V came to 1 base and at J to 10 bases, leaving 9 bases not matched to a gene. CDR1 and CDR2 from the germline V gene are SGHNT and YYREEE (reference sequence). CDR3 sequence: CASSLSGLAGIREQFF. The CDR3 region has the DNA TGTGCCAGCAGCTTGTCTGGACTAGCGGGGATCCGAGAGCAGTTCTTC.

The V gene is TRBV19, the J gene TRBJ2-2; tentative D call: TRBD2 (5 bases). Germline V lookup: CDR1 LNHDA, CDR2 SQIVND (reference sequence). Trimming stripped 9 bases from V and 3 bases from J, with 20 bases between. The CDR3 runs to 16 residues. CDR3 sequence: CASRGLREPYTGELFF. CDR3 sequence (DNA): TGTGCCAGCCGAGGGTTGAGGGAGCCCTACACCGGGGAGCTGTTTTTT.

CDR3 nucleotides: TGTGCCAGCAGCGTAGAAGGGGCCAGCCCAGATACGCAGTATTTT. Amino acid sequence: CASSVEGASPDTQYF. This rearrangement joins TRBV9 to TRBJ2-3; D possibly corresponds to TRBD1 (5 bases). CDR1 is SGDLS, CDR2 YYNGEE, per germline. The CDR3 loop spans 15 amino acids. V was cut by 0 bases and J by 4 bases, with 12 bases left in between.

The CDR3 here is CASSYAGNSGELFF. CDR3 coding DNA: TGTGCCAGCAGTTACGCGGGGAATAGCGGGGAGCTGTTTTTT. The V call is TRBV6-5, the J call TRBJ2-2; tentatively, D is TRBD2 (6 bases). Germline-derived CDR1 and CDR2 are MNHEY and SVGAGI. Trimming pared 2 bases from V and 7 bases from J, leaving 11 bases between. The CDR3 extends over 14 amino acids.

The V and J genes are TRBV10-3 and TRBJ2-3; 7 positions agree with TRBD2. J was trimmed by 2 bases and V by 7 bases; bases with no gene match: 9. Germline values: CDR1 ENHRY, CDR2 SYGVKD. The CDR3 is 15 residues long. This CDR3 reads CAINPGLNPTDTQYF. The CDR3, as DNA: TGTGCCATCAACCCGGGACTAAACCCCACAGATACGCAGTATTTT.

V gene TRBV6-5 combines with J gene TRBJ2-3; tentative D call: TRBD2 (5 bases). This CDR3 contains 14 residues. V dropped 2 bases and J dropped 6 bases, with 12 bases sitting between them. CDR1 MNHEY and CDR2 SVGAGI come from the germline V gene. CDR3 residues: CASSYRTGPDTQYF. The CDR3 coding sequence is TGTGCCAGCAGTTACCGGACTGGTCCGGATACGCAGTATTTT.

The chain has TRBV14 and TRBJ1-2; D gene unclear. CDR1 and CDR2 (germline): SGHDN, FVKESK. Trimming shortened V by 1 base and J by 13 bases, and 10 bases separated the two germline ends. CDR3 length: 11 residues. CDR3 DNA sequence: TGTGCCAGCAGCCAAGGACTGGTACTCACCTTC. It translates to CASSQGLVLTF.

The chain has TRBV5-6 and TRBJ2-3; 9 bases agree with TRBD2. Trimming at V came to 0 bases and at J to 6 bases, leaving 5 bases not matched to a gene. This CDR3 region has 15 residues. Germline V gives CDR1 SGHDT, CDR2 YYEEEE. CDR3 sequence (DNA): TGTGCCAGCAGCTTGGTGACTAGCGGTTTTGATACGCAGTATTTT. The encoded protein is CASSLVTSGFDTQYF.

V gene TRBV7-8 combines with J gene TRBJ2-3, with a tentative D call TRBD2 (6 bases). V lost 3 bases to trimming and J lost 0 bases, with 13 bases between them. Germline V gene sequence: CDR1 SGHVS, CDR2 FQNEAQ. CDR3 size: 16 residues. CDR3 nucleotide sequence: TGTGCCAGCAGCTTCTGGGGGGAGGCGAGCACAGATACGCAGTATTTT. Its translation is CASSFWGEASTDTQYF. Filled out from reference TRBV7-8 and TRBJ2-3, the complete variable domain reads GAGVSQSPRYKVAKRGQDVALRCDPISGHVSLFWYQQALGQGPEFLTYFQNEAQLDKSGLPSDRFFAERPEGSVSTLKIQRTQQEDSAVYLCASSFWGEASTDTQYFGPGTRLTVL.

This clone was detected only a few times. The chain joins TRBV5-6 to TRBJ2-5; D is unresolved. This CDR3 region has 11 residues. Looked up from germline, CDR1 is SGHDT and CDR2 is YYEEEE. The V end lost 1 base, the J end lost 4 bases, and 2 bases lay between the germline ends. The chain's CDR3 is CASSLLETQYF. CDR3 in DNA: TGTGCCAGCAGCTTGCTAGAGACCCAGTACTTC.

The chain has TRBV6-5 and TRBJ2-5; D is possibly TRBD1 (5 bases). CDR1 is MNHEY and CDR2 is SVGAGI in the germline V gene. V lost 2 bases, J lost 5 bases, and 9 bases lay in between. The CDR3 is made up of 13 amino acids. The DNA of the CDR3 is TGTGCCAGCAGTTACCAAAGGGGTGAGACCCAGTACTTC. As protein: CASSYQRGETQYF.

The J gene is TRBJ2-7, the V gene TRBV7-8; 9 bases align to TRBD1. CDR3 length: 16 residues. Germline values: CDR1 SGHVS, CDR2 FQNEAQ. V lost 5 bases, J lost 2 bases, and 10 bases stayed unmatched. The CDR3 region has the DNA TGTGCCAGCAGCGACCGGACCGGGACAGGGACCTACGAGCAGTACGTC. It specifies CASSDRTGTGTYEQYV.

This chain connects TRBV9 to TRBJ2-2; TRBD1 aligns across 8 bases. V dropped 3 bases and J dropped 4; count of bases not matched to a gene: 8. Per germline, CDR1 SGDLS and CDR2 YYNGEE. This CDR3 is built from 16 residues. The CDR3 loop reads CASSDGTGGSTGELFF. The DNA for the CDR3 is TGTGCCAGCAGCGATGGTACAGGGGGATCCACCGGGGAGCTGTTTTTT.

This clone has more than one count but fewer than ten. The chain links TRBV7-9 to TRBJ1-1; D perhaps matches TRBD1 (6 bases). Germline assignment: CDR1 SEHNR and CDR2 FQNEAQ (reference sequence). Trimming cost V 4 bases and J 11 bases, with 11 bases left between them. The CDR3 contains 11 residues. CDR3 residues: CASSSGTWAFF. In DNA, the CDR3 is TGTGCCAGCAGCTCAGGGACATGGGCTTTCTTT.